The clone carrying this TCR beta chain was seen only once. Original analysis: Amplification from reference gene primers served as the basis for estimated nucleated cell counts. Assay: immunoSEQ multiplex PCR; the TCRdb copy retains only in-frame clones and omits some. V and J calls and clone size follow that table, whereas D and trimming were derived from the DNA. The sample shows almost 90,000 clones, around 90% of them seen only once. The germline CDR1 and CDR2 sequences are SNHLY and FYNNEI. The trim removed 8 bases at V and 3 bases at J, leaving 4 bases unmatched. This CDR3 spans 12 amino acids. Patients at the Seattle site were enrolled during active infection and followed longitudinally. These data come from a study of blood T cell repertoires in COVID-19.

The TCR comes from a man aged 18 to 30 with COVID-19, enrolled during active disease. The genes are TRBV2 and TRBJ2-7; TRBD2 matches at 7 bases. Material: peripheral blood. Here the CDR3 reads CASRGDHYEQYF. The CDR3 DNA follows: TGTGCCAGCCGGGGGGACCACTACGAGCAGTACTTC.